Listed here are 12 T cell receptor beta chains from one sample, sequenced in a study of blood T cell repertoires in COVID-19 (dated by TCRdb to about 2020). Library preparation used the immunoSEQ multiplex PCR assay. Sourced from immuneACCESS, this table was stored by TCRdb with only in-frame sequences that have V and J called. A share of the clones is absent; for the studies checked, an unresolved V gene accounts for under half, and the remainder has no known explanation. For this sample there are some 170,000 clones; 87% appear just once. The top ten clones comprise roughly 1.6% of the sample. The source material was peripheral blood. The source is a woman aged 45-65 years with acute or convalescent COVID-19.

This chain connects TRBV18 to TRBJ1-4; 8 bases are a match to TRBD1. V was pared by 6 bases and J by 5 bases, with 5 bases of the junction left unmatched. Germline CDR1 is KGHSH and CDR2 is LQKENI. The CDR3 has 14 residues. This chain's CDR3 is CASSQNRGNEKLFF. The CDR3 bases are TGTGCCAGCTCCCAAAACAGGGGGAATGAAAAACTGTTTTTT.

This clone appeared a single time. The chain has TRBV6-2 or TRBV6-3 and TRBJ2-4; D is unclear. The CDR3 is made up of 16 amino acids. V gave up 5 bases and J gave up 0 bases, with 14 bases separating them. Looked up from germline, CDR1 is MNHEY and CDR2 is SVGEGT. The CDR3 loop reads CASSPRGDLAKNIQYF. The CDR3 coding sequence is TGTGCCAGCAGTCCCCGCGGAGATTTAGCCAAAAACATTCAGTACTTC.

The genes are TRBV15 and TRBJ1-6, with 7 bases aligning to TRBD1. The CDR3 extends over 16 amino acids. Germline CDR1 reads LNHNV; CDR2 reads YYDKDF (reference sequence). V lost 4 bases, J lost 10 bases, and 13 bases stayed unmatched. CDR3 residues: CATSTYPYRGDSPLHF. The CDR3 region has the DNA TGTGCCACCAGCACCTACCCATACAGGGGAGACTCACCCCTCCACTTT.

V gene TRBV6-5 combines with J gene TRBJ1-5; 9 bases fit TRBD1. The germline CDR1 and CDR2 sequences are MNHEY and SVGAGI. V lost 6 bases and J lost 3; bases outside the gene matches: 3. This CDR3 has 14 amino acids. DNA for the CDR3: TGTGCCAGCAGCGACAGGGGGTTCAATCAGCCCCAGCATTTT. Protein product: CASSDRGFNQPQHF.

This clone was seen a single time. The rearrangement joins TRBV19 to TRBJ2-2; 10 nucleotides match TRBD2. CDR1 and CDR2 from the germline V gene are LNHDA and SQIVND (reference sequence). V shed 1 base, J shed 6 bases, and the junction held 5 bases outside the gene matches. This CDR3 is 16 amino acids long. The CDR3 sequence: CASSIGGLAGAGELFF. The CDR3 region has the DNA TGTGCCAGTAGTATAGGAGGGCTAGCGGGGGCCGGGGAGCTGTTTTTT.

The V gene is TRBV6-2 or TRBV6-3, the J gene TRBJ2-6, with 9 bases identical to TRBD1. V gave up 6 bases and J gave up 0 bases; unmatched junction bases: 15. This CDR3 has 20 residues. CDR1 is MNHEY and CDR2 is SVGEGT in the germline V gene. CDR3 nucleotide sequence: TGTGCCAGCAGCTCCGGCCGGGACAGGGAAAGAGGCTCTGGGGCCAACGTCCTGACTTTC. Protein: CASSSGRDRERGSGANVLTF.

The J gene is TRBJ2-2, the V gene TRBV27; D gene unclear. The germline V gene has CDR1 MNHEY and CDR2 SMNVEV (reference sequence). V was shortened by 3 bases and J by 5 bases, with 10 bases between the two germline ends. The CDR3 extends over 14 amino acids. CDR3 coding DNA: TGTGCCAGCAGTTTCTCAGGCTGGACCGGGGAGCTGTTTTTT. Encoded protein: CASSFSGWTGELFF.

The CDR3, as DNA: TGTGCCAGCAGCTTGGGACAGGGGGTGGGTCAGCCCCAGCATTTT. It encodes CASSLGQGVGQPQHF. The rearrangement links TRBV5-8 to TRBJ1-5; TRBD1 agrees at 9 bases. From germline, CDR1 is SGHTS and CDR2 YDEGEE. The V segment lost 0 bases and the J segment 6 bases; nucleotides outside the gene matches: 4. CDR3 length: 15 residues.

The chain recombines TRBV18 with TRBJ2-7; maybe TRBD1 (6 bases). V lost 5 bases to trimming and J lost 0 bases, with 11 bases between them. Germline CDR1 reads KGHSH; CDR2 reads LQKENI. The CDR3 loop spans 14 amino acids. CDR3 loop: CASSSRDTSYEQYF. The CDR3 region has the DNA TGTGCCAGCTCATCCCGGGACACCTCCTACGAGCAGTACTTC.

CDR3 DNA: TGTGCATGTGGTTTGGGGACAGGGATCTATGGCTACACCTTC. It is translated as CACGLGTGIYGYTF. The J gene is TRBJ1-2, the V gene TRBV19; 9 nucleotides align to TRBD1. The CDR3 length is 14 residues. The germline V gene encodes CDR1 LNHDA and CDR2 SQIVND (reference sequence).

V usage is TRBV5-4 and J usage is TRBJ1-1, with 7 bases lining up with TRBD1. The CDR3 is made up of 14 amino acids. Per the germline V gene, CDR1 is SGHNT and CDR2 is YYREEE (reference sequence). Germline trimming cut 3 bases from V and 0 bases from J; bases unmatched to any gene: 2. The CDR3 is CASSWDSLNTEAFF. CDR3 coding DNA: TGTGCCAGCAGCTGGGACAGCTTGAACACTGAAGCTTTCTTT.

The CDR3: CASSQVVWGVTQYF. CDR3 nucleotides: TGCGCCAGCAGCCAAGTCGTCTGGGGCGTGACCCAGTACTTC. V gene TRBV4-3 combines with J gene TRBJ2-5, with a tentative D call TRBD1 (5 bases). Germline V gives CDR1 LGHNA, CDR2 YSLEER. The CDR3 runs to 14 residues. Trimming removed 1 base from V and 7 bases from J, with 13 bases in between.